This record looks at one TCR beta chain sequence and its context. The entry originates in a study of blood T cell repertoires in COVID-19. As for the study in general: The United States, Italy and Spain were the sources of the acute and convalescent COVID-19 samples. Sources were T cells, B-cell-depleted T cells, or PBMCs; the material itself was cDNA or gDNA.

As originally analysed: Researchers report that nucleated cell counts were estimated from reference gene primer amplification. Repertoires were generated with immunoSEQ multiplex PCR, while TCRdb's copy carries only in-frame clones and drops some. Clonal size and the V and J genes are those of that table, whereas D and trimming came from the DNA. The sample gives tens of thousands of clones, approximately 86% of which show up once; 7% to 9% is in the top ten. The sample consisted of peripheral blood. The TCR originated in a man older than 75 with active or convalescent COVID-19.

CDR3 protein: CASSIARGGRNSPLHF. The CDR3 DNA is TGTGCCAGTAGTATAGCACGAGGAGGCAGAAATTCACCCCTCCACTTT. This rearrangement joins TRBV19 to TRBJ1-6; D not certain. V was trimmed by 1 base and J by 7 bases, leaving 14 bases between them. The germline V gene has CDR1 LNHDA and CDR2 SQIVND (reference sequence). This CDR3 comprises 16 residues.